This is a list of T cell receptor beta chains from one sample in a study of long-term antiretroviral therapy in people with HIV. Sequenced by immunoSEQ multiplex PCR; TCRdb stores in-frame clones only, minus some. The top ten hold 14% of the sample, which has 25,000 to 35,000 clones, approximately 78% seen once. The sample was unsorted PBMCs, taken 2.9 years after starting antiretroviral therapy. These TCRs come from a man aged 45 to 65 with HIV. The CDR3 runs from the conserved cysteine through the conserved F or W. The D gene is left open where the match is weak. Where a row states a size, it is once, few, many or the class of an expanded clone; other rows omit it.

j_call clone_size v_call d_call cdr3_aa cdr3_nt
TRBJ1-1 - TRBV28 TRBD1 CASSSPGRGPNTEAFF TGTGCCAGCAGTTCTCCGGGAAGGGGGCCGAACACTGAAGCTTTCTTT
TRBJ2-2 - TRBV7-3 - CASSFNTGELFF TGTGCCAGCAGCTTCAACACCGGGGAGCTGTTTTTT
TRBJ2-7 - TRBV6-6 - CASRARAVSYEQYF TGTGCCAGCAGGGCCCGGGCAGTCTCCTACGAGCAGTACTTC
TRBJ2-6 - TRBV9 TRBD1 CASSVEGTVSLWANVLTF TGTGCCAGCAGCGTAGAGGGGACAGTCTCGCTCTGGGCCAACGTCCTGACTTTC
TRBJ2-6 few TRBV5-1 - CASSLTGNSGANVLTF TGCGCCAGCAGCTTGACAGGGAACTCTGGGGCCAACGTCCTGACTTTC
TRBJ2-2 - TRBV28 - CASSFRMTGELFF TGTGCCAGCAGTTTTCGTATGACCGGGGAGCTGTTTTTT
TRBJ2-1 - TRBV6-1 - CASSGRTDSLGNEQFF TGTGCCAGCAGTGGGCGGACTGACAGTCTAGGGAATGAGCAGTTCTTC
TRBJ2-1 - TRBV7-9 - CASSLDRFRPGEQFF TGTGCCAGCAGCCTAGACAGGTTCCGACCTGGTGAGCAGTTCTTC
TRBJ2-5 few TRBV14 - CASSQPLGLETQYF TGTGCCAGCAGCCAACCCCTAGGCCTAGAGACCCAGTACTTC
TRBJ2-7 - TRBV6-5 - CASSYGSGVSYEQYF TGTGCCAGCAGTTACGGGTCGGGGGTCTCCTACGAGCAGTACTTC
TRBJ2-2 - TRBV7-9 - CASSLGNTGELFF TGTGCCAGCAGCTTGGGAAACACCGGGGAGCTGTTTTTT
TRBJ1-1 - TRBV27 TRBD1 CASSLFRSRDRVFRKTEAFF TGTGCCAGCAGTTTATTTCGATCCCGGGACAGGGTTTTTCGAAAGACTGAAGCTTTCTTT
TRBJ2-5 - TRBV7-9 TRBD2 CASSLARVAGVPQETQYF TGTGCCAGCAGCTTAGCGCGGGTAGCGGGGGTCCCACAAGAGACCCAGTACTTC
TRBJ1-1 - TRBV2 - CASSDTGSGPEAFF TGTGCCAGCAGTGATACAGGGAGTGGGCCTGAAGCTTTCTTT
TRBJ1-3 once TRBV7-9 - CASSLDGGAGNTIYF TGTGCCAGCAGCTTAGACGGGGGGGCTGGAAACACCATATATTTT
TRBJ1-4 once TRBV2 - CASSEGRTTNEKLFF TGTGCCAGCAGTGAGGGACGGACAACTAATGAAAAACTGTTTTTT
TRBJ1-2 once TRBV4-1 TRBD1 CASSQDFAGGNYGYTF TGCGCCAGCAGCCAAGATTTCGCAGGGGGGAACTATGGCTACACCTTC
TRBJ2-1 - TRBV2 - CASSDPSSSYNEQFF TGTGCCAGCAGTGATCCCAGTAGCTCCTACAATGAGCAGTTCTTC
TRBJ2-3 - TRBV10-3 TRBD2 CAISEGLAGTDTQYF TGTGCCATCAGTGAGGGACTAGCGGGCACAGATACGCAGTATTTT
TRBJ1-6 few TRBV7-8 - CASSLGGQGSPLHF TGTGCCAGCAGCTTAGGGGGCCAGGGTTCACCCCTCCACTTT